This TCR beta chain was recovered during a study of a mutant IDH1 vaccine in newly diagnosed glioma (dated by TCRdb to 2020 to 2023). For context, the study as a whole: The roughly 32 treated patients were approximately 60% male and about 38% female, with a mean age of around 40 years. Prior to enrollment, patients had been given standard therapy consisting of radiotherapy alone, temozolomide alone, or radiochemotherapy with temozolomide, with the combination given to most patients. Peripheral blood samples were drawn at six visits, namely V03 (baseline), V05, V07, V10, V12 and V13. Longitudinal TCRB deep sequencing was performed for 20 to 30 treated patients wherever samples were available for exploratory analyses. The study at large found these results: No apparent relationship was observed between pseudoprogression and alterations in the top peripheral T cell clonotypes detected by TCRB sequencing. Across multiple MHC alleles, vaccine-induced immune responses were seen in approximately 93% of patients. PBMC samples for TCRB deep sequencing were selected based on availability. According to the authors, sample limitations meant that analyses of patient blood samples could not be reproduced.

The CDR3 measures 17 amino acids from cysteine to phenylalanine. CDR3 DNA only is kept here, 51 bases in frame from base 1. Trimming accounts for 3 bases at V and 0 bases at J, while the number of junction bases matched to no gene is 7. CDR1 and CDR2, per the germline V gene, are KGHSH and LQKENI. In regard to this clone: Its antigen is currently not known. No qualities accompany the bases; no much larger clone lies one base away.

The sample's time point label is to be understood as: baseline, week 1 (first vaccination visit). Interpreted using the paper, the treatment or condition label stands for: pre-vaccination baseline after standard-of-care therapy. Donors had newly diagnosed WHO grade 3 or 4 IDH1-mutant astrocytomas with loss of nuclear ATRX. The samples were drawn from NOA16, a multicentre, single-arm, open-label phase I trial in Germany that tested a mutant IDH1 peptide vaccine in humans for the first time. Blood drawn at visit V03 was used as the baseline sample for immunogenicity testing. Genomic DNA for TCRB sequencing was extracted from EDTA blood using the DNeasy Blood and Tissue Kit. The receptor library was made with the immunoSEQ multiplex PCR assay. Following the manufacturer's protocol, the hsTCRB Kit was used to amplify rearranged TCR beta chain sequences. An Illumina MiSeq was used to sequence the TCRB libraries. Concerning the study's data processing: The kit vendor's proprietary platform handled demultiplexing, trimming and gene mapping. The source is immuneACCESS, and TCRdb retained only in-frame sequences with V and J called. Part of the clones is not carried over; for the studies checked, unresolved V genes explain less than half of this, and the remainder is unexplained. V, J and clone size were drawn from that table, and D and trimming were deduced from the DNA. A total of under 75,000 clones appear in this sample, about 91% of them only once. The top ten clonotypes cover approximately 2.4% of the sample.

The sample was PBMCs, taken from a glioma patient treated with radiotherapy, temozolomide or both. The origin of this receptor is a man aged 50-60 years with glioma. Recombination connected TRBV18 to TRBJ1-1; 10 nucleotides in the junction match TRBD1. The sequenced DNA is TGTGCCAGCTCACCTCGCCCCGGGACAGGGGTGAACACTGAAGCTTTCTTT. It is translated as CASSPRPGTGVNTEAFF. Where the CDR3 stops, the reference TRBV18 and TRBJ1-1 genes take over; the full variable domain is NAGVMQNPRHLVRRRGQEARLRCSPMKGHSHVYWYRQLPEEGLKFMVYLQKENIIDESGMPKERFSAEFPKEGPSILRIQQVVRGDSAAYFCASSPRPGTGVNTEAFFGQGTRLTVV.